Following are 9 T cell receptor beta chains from one sample sequenced in a study of OX40 agonist ivuxolimab in advanced cancers. Libraries were prepared by immunoSEQ multiplex PCR; TCRdb keeps only in-frame clonotypes and omits some of them. The sample lists some 40,000 clones; 89% were seen once. Sequencing used CD4+ or CD8+ T cells sorted from blood, obtained in a trial of the OX40 agonist ivuxolimab. These receptors were obtained from an adult with an advanced solid tumor such as melanoma, head and neck, liver or kidney cancer.

The chain joins TRBV28 to TRBJ2-7; TRBD2 matches 7 bases. The CDR3 is 16 amino acids. Germline V gives CDR1 MDHEN, CDR2 SYDVKM. V gave up 2 bases and J gave up 5 bases; unmatched junction bases: 12. Here the CDR3 DNA reads TGTGCCAGCAGTTTAACCCCAAGCGGGGCCACCAACGAGCAGTACTTC. Translation gives CASSLTPSGATNEQYF.

The chain combines TRBV19 with TRBJ2-5; 9 nucleotides match TRBD1. The J segment lost 4 bases and the V segment lost 0 bases, leaving 9 bases of the junction unmatched. This CDR3 region has 17 residues. Germline CDR1 reads LNHDA; CDR2 reads SQIVND (reference sequence). CDR3 nucleotides: TGTGCCAGTAGTATAGACTGGACAGGGGCCACCCCAGAGACCCAGTACTTC. Amino acids: CASSIDWTGATPETQYF.

This rearrangement joins TRBV9 to TRBJ2-7; D ambiguous. Germline loops: CDR1 SGDLS, CDR2 YYNGEE. The CDR3 extends over 13 amino acids. Trimming cost V 0 bases and J 6 bases, with 10 bases left between them. CDR3 nucleotide sequence: TGTGCCAGCAGCGTAGCCTCCGCCGGCGAGCAGTACTTC. The encoded protein is CASSVASAGEQYF.

This chain joins TRBV2 and TRBJ1-4, with unresolved D. There are 11 residues in the CDR3. The germline V and J ends were trimmed by 7 bases and 7 bases, with 7 bases remaining between them. Germline V gene data show CDR1 as SNHLY and CDR2 as FYNNEI. The CDR3 DNA reads as TGTGCCAGCACGGAGGCTGAAAAACTGTTTTTT. Its translation is CASTEAEKLFF.

J is TRBJ2-7 and V is TRBV28, with TRBD1 identical over 9 bases. The germline V gene has CDR1 MDHEN and CDR2 SYDVKM. This CDR3 has 20 amino acids. J gave up 5 bases and V 2 bases, and 22 bases lay outside the gene matches. The CDR3 DNA follows: TGTGCCAGCAGTTTACGGTCCTTTGGGGAGAGGGGACAGGGTCCTCACGAGCAGTACTTC. It yields the protein CASSLRSFGERGQGPHEQYF.

The rearrangement links TRBV6-5 to TRBJ2-5; 10 bases fit TRBD2. CDR3 length: 15 amino acids. Looked up from germline, CDR1 is MNHEY and CDR2 is SVGAGI. The trim removed 4 bases at V and 1 base at J, leaving 3 bases unmatched. This CDR3 is CASSSSGGSQETQYF. CDR3 DNA: TGTGCCAGCAGTTCTAGCGGGGGATCCCAAGAGACCCAGTACTTC.

The genes are TRBV6-5 and TRBJ1-4; D is unclear. Trimming stripped 0 bases from V and 3 bases from J, with 8 bases between. CDR1 and CDR2 from the germline V gene are MNHEY and SVGAGI. This CDR3 spans 15 amino acids. This CDR3 reads CASSYSTLSNEKLFF. The CDR3 bases are TGTGCCAGCAGTTACTCAACTCTCTCTAATGAAAAACTGTTTTTT.

The DNA for the CDR3 is TGCGCCAGCAGCCAATCCGGGACTGGGGCCAACGTCCTGACTTTC. This sequence encodes CASSQSGTGANVLTF. The rearrangement links TRBV4-1 to TRBJ2-6, with D possibly being TRBD2 (5 bases). Germline V gene data show CDR1 as MGHRA and CDR2 as YSYEKL. The CDR3 length is 15 residues. Trimming cost V 2 bases and J 2 bases, with 7 bases left between them.

The chain has TRBV7-2 and TRBJ1-2; D remains unclear. Germline-derived CDR1 and CDR2 are SGHTA and FQGNSA. Deletions cut 3 bases from V and 6 bases from J, with 14 bases between. The CDR3 length is 14 residues. The CDR3 DNA is TGTGCCAGCAGCTTCCCCGGGAGTAGGGATGGCTACACCTTC. It codes for CASSFPGSRDGYTF. Based on the CDR3 plus reference TRBV7-2 and TRBJ1-2, the full variable domain is GAGVSQSPSNKVTEKGKDVELRCDPISGHTALYWYRQSLGQGLEFLIYFQGNSAPDKSGLPSDRFSAERTGGSVSTLTIQRTQQEDSAVYLCASSFPGSRDGYTFGSGTRLTVV.